This record covers a single TCR beta chain. Cohort assignment relied on participant-reported clinical history. People in the exposed group encountered a COVID-19 case within 2 weeks before entering the study. This sample is part of a study of blood T cell repertoires in COVID-19. Study-wide context: Material from acute and convalescent COVID-19 was sourced from the United States, Italy and Spain. The cDNA or gDNA used as material had been derived from T cells, B-cell-depleted T cells, or PBMCs.

Germline V lookup: CDR1 SNHLY, CDR2 FYNNEI. Germline trimming cut 6 bases from V and 5 bases from J; bases unmatched to any gene: 8. CDR3 length equals 15 residues. Sequencing was performed with immunoSEQ multiplex PCR; in TCRdb, only in-frame clones are kept and a portion is missing. Of approximately 200,000 clones listed, less than 90% are singletons. The specimen was PBMCs or T cells enriched from blood (not recorded which). The receptor comes from a woman between 25 and 40 years old who had been exposed to COVID-19. The rearrangement links TRBV2 to TRBJ2-3; 10 bases align to TRBD2. CDR3 region: CASRGIAGGRDTQYF. The CDR3 DNA reads TGTGCCAGCAGGGGGATAGCGGGGGGCCGAGATACGCAGTATTTT. The whole variable domain, filled in from reference TRBV2 and TRBJ2-3, reads EPEVTQTPSHQVTQMGQEVILRCVPISNHLYFYWYRQILGQKVEFLVSFYNNEISEKSEIFDDQFSVERPDGSNFTLKIRSTKLEDSAMYFCASRGIAGGRDTQYFGPGTRLTVL.